These 22 T cell receptor beta chains came from one sample sequenced in a study of vaccination and CD4 T cells after COVID-19. These receptors have no known antigen. Documented treatment: roughly ten-day PBMC culture with coronavirus spike peptide pools or control peptides (ViraFEST assay). Researchers collected the unexposed donor's CD4+ T cells before the COVID-19 pandemic (2011-2018). The Oncomine TCR Beta short-read assay was applied to DNA of cultured CD4+ T cells. TCRdb analysed the PCR reads with MiXCR anew, one entry per CDR3 protein. In the table there are some 8,000 distinct CDR3 sequences, over 45% of which are singletons. Sequencing was carried out using CD4+ T cells from blood, cultured in vitro. These TCRs come from a human donor in good health.

The rearrangement links TRBV18 to TRBJ2-7; D may be TRBD1 or TRBD2 (5 bases each). Germline CDR1 KGHSH, CDR2 LQKENI. This CDR3 is built from 16 residues. V was cut by 1 base and J by 5 bases, with 18 bases left in between. The DNA of the CDR3 is TGTGCCAGCTCACCACTTTCCGGGACGCCGCTGAACGAGCAGTACTTC. Amino acids: CASSPLSGTPLNEQYF.

The chain joins TRBV6-1 to TRBJ1-5; TRBD1 might be the D (6 bases). The CDR3 length is 16 residues. The ends were cut back, 6 bases at V and 0 bases at J, with 15 bases in the middle. The V gene's germline CDR1 is MNHNS and CDR2 SASEGT. The CDR3 is CASSPTGTVSNQPQHF. For the CDR3, the DNA is TGTGCCAGCAGCCCGACAGGTACCGTTAGCAATCAGCCCCAGCATTTT.

The V and J genes are TRBV2 and TRBJ2-2; either TRBD1 or TRBD2 may fit D (5 bases each). The germline CDR1 and CDR2 sequences are SNHLY and FYNNEI. The ends were cut back, 4 bases at V and 6 bases at J, with 15 bases in the middle. The CDR3 covers 15 residues. The CDR3 DNA is TGTGCCAGCAGTGGAGGGACGGGGCAAGCCGGGGAGCTGTTTTTT. Translated, it gives CASSGGTGQAGELFF.

The V call is TRBV6-1, the J call TRBJ1-1; 7 bases agree with TRBD1. CDR3 size: 17 residues. Per germline, CDR1 MNHNS and CDR2 SASEGT. V was clipped by 6 bases and J by 5 bases; unmatched bases: 18. Here the CDR3 reads CASRKGGGDRAWTEAFF. CDR3 DNA: TGTGCCAGCAGGAAGGGAGGGGGTGACAGGGCGTGGACTGAAGCTTTCTTT.

The rearrangement links TRBV12-3 or TRBV12-4 to TRBJ1-3; a weak D match, TRBD1 (5 bases). Trimming shortened V by 3 bases and J by 11 bases, and 8 bases separated the two germline ends. The CDR3 loop spans 11 amino acids. This CDR3 is CASSFGGSIYF. The CDR3, as DNA: TGTGCCAGCAGTTTTGGGGGATCCATATATTTT.

CDR3 residues: CASSFEVSSYNEQFF. The CDR3 region has the DNA TGTGCCAGCAGCTTCGAGGTGAGCTCCTACAATGAGCAGTTCTTC. The chain is built from TRBV7-2 and TRBJ2-1; no clear D gene. The CDR3 covers 15 residues. Germline CDR1 reads SGHTA; CDR2 reads FQGNSA. Trimming left V 3 bases short and J 0 bases short, with 9 bases between.

This chain connects TRBV6-2 or TRBV6-3 to TRBJ1-5, with D perhaps matching TRBD1 (5 bases). This CDR3 spans 11 amino acids. Trimming took 7 bases from V and 9 from J, leaving 10 bases between them. Germline CDR1 is MNHEY and CDR2 is SVGEGT. CDR3 sequence reads: CASTQGGPQHF. CDR3 DNA sequence: TGTGCCAGCACTCAGGGTGGGCCCCAGCATTTT.

V and J are TRBV4-3 and TRBJ1-2; possibly TRBD1 for D (5 bases). The V end lost 2 bases, the J end lost 7 bases, and 29 bases lay between the germline ends. Germline CDR1 is LGHNA and CDR2 is YSLEER. The CDR3 contains 19 residues. In nucleotides, the CDR3 is TGCGCCAGCAGCCAAAATTACCGAAAGGGACGGGGATCGGGGTCTGGCTACACCTTC. Encoded protein: CASSQNYRKGRGSGSGYTF.

The chain is built from TRBV2 and TRBJ1-2; TRBD1 agrees at 11 bases. V trimming: 1 base; J trimming: 8 bases; junction bases outside the gene matches: 6. The CDR3 is 15 residues long. Germline-derived CDR1 and CDR2 are SNHLY and FYNNEI. The DNA of the CDR3 is TGTGCCAGCAGTGAAGTTGGACAGGGGGCAAACGGCTACACCTTC. Its protein product is CASSEVGQGANGYTF.

In its sample, this clonotype was seen a few times. J is TRBJ2-7 and V is TRBV7-2; D may be TRBD2 (7 bases). The V and J ends lost 2 bases and 5 bases respectively, with 13 bases between them. Germline-derived CDR1 and CDR2 are SGHTA and FQGNSA. The CDR3 totals 14 residues. The CDR3 DNA reads TGTGCCAGCAGCTTAAGTGGGGGGGCGGACGAGCAGTACTTC. Translation: CASSLSGGADEQYF.

A few counts support this clonotype. This chain connects TRBV24-1 to TRBJ1-5; TRBD1 might be the D (5 bases). The germline V and J ends were trimmed by 2 bases and 3 bases, with 7 bases remaining between them. CDR1 KGHDR and CDR2 SFDVKD come from the germline V gene. The CDR3 covers 14 residues. The CDR3 here is CATSDSGLNQPQHF. The CDR3 coding sequence is TGTGCCACCAGTGATTCAGGGCTCAATCAGCCCCAGCATTTT.

The V and J genes are TRBV6-2 or TRBV6-3 and TRBJ1-5, with a possible D match to TRBD1 (5 bases). The CDR3 covers 15 residues. The V gene lost 0 bases and the J gene lost 2 bases, with 8 bases spanning the gap. From germline, CDR1 is MNHEY and CDR2 SVGEGT. The CDR3: CASSYSRGGNQPQHF. The CDR3 DNA reads TGTGCCAGCAGTTACTCAAGAGGGGGCAATCAGCCCCAGCATTTT.

V usage is TRBV19 and J usage is TRBJ1-1; 7 bases line up with TRBD1. Germline V gives CDR1 LNHDA, CDR2 SQIVND (reference sequence). Losses at the gene ends were 5 bases for V and 11 bases for J; bases not matched to a gene: 11. This CDR3 spans 13 amino acids. As DNA, the CDR3 is TGTGCCAGTAGTGTTAAAAACAGGGGTCGTGCTTTCTTT. Translating gives CASSVKNRGRAFF.

V gene TRBV10-2 combines with J gene TRBJ1-1; a possible D gene is TRBD1 (6 bases). Germline values: CDR1 WSHSY, CDR2 SAAADI. V shed 2 bases and J shed 8 bases, with 12 bases lying between them. The CDR3 sequence is 13 residues long. CDR3 nucleotides: TGCGCCAGCAGTGAGGGGCAGGGGCGGGAAGCTTTCTTT. It translates to CASSEGQGREAFF.

There are a few counts of this clonotype. This chain connects TRBV19 to TRBJ1-1; 8 bases line up with TRBD1. This CDR3 comprises 14 residues. Germline V gene lookup returns CDR1 LNHDA and CDR2 SQIVND (reference sequence). Unmatched junction bases numbered 6, after V lost 5 bases and J lost 4 bases. The CDR3 loop reads CASSQGAGGTEAFF. CDR3 DNA sequence: TGTGCCAGTAGTCAGGGGGCGGGGGGCACTGAAGCTTTCTTT.

This clonotype was counted a single time. This chain connects TRBV7-2 to TRBJ1-5; TRBD1 is a possible D gene (6 bases). Germline V CDR1 and CDR2: SGHTA, FQGNSA. V gave up 5 bases and J gave up 1 base, with 12 bases separating them. The length of the CDR3 is 15 residues. The CDR3 bases are TGTGCCAGCAGCCTATACGGGACAAGCAATCAGCCCCAGCATTTT. Its translation is CASSLYGTSNQPQHF.

The rearrangement links TRBV10-3 to TRBJ1-1, with D hard to call. The length of the CDR3 is 13 residues. Trimming cost V 4 bases and J 1 base, with 7 bases left between them. Germline assignment: CDR1 ENHRY and CDR2 SYGVKD. CDR3 sequence reads: CAISVLTNTEAFF. CDR3 nucleotide sequence: TGTGCCATCAGTGTGCTCACGAACACTGAAGCTTTCTTT.

The V call is TRBV19, the J call TRBJ2-7; D unclear. The CDR3 is 15 amino acids. The germline V and J ends were trimmed by 1 base and 2 bases, with 12 bases remaining between them. Germline V gives CDR1 LNHDA, CDR2 SQIVND (reference sequence). The CDR3 sequence is CASSIVKGKAYEQYF. CDR3 coding DNA: TGTGCCAGTAGTATAGTAAAAGGGAAAGCCTACGAGCAGTACTTC.

For the CDR3, the DNA is TGTGCCAGCAGATTGCGGGACACCGGAATGGGTTCCTACGAGCAGTACTTC. It is translated as CASRLRDTGMGSYEQYF. The genes are TRBV28 and TRBJ2-7, with D perhaps being TRBD1 or TRBD2 (6 bases each). The germline V gene has CDR1 MDHEN and CDR2 SYDVKM. The CDR3 is 17 residues long. V was shortened by 6 bases and J by 1 base, with 22 bases between the two germline ends.

In this sample, this clonotype turned up a few times. The CDR3 DNA follows: TGCAGTGCCGACCCGAGTCTAGCGGGGGGGCGGATGGAGGAGCAGTACTTC. It translates to CSADPSLAGGRMEEQYF. The chain is built from TRBV20-1 and TRBJ2-7; 12 bases agree with TRBD2. The CDR3 totals 17 residues. Germline CDR1 DFQATT, CDR2 SNEGSKA (reference sequence). With V trimmed by 6 bases and J by 7 bases, 19 bases remained unmatched.

To note about this clonotype: The junction departs from germline at one end; a sequencing error may be responsible. This chain connects TRBV12-3 or TRBV12-4 to TRBJ1-2; D remains ambiguous. The CDR3 covers 13 residues. The CDR3 DNA reads as TGTACCAGCAGTCGCCAAGATTTATATGGCTACACCTTC. Translating gives CTSSRQDLYGYTF.

The gene calls are TRBV23-1 and TRBJ2-3; weak D call: TRBD2 (5 bases). TRBV23-1 is an ORF; its function is uncertain. The CDR3 is made up of 16 amino acids. The germline V and J ends were trimmed by 0 bases and 0 bases, with 10 bases remaining between them. The CDR3 reads CASSQSRERSTDTQYF. The CDR3 DNA reads as TGCGCCAGCAGTCAATCGAGGGAGCGGAGCACAGATACGCAGTATTTT.